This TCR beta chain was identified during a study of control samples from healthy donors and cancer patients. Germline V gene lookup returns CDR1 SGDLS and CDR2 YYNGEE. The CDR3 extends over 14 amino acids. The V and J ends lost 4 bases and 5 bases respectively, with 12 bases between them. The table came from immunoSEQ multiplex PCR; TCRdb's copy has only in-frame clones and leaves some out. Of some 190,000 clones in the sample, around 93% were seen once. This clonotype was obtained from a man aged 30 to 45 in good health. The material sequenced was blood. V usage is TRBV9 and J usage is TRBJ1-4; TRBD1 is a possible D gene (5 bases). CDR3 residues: CASSRGSLNEKLFF. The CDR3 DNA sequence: TGTGCCAGCAGCCGGGGGTCTCTCAATGAAAAACTGTTTTTT.